This entry lists 29 T cell receptor beta chains sequenced from one sample in a study of blood T cell repertoires in COVID-19. Using immunoSEQ multiplex PCR, the repertoire was profiled, and TCRdb retains in-frame clones only, with some absent. The profile shows roughly 250,000 clones, approximately 85% of them singletons. Sequencing was performed on peripheral blood. These receptors were taken from a human donor with COVID-19, enrolled during active disease. The donor label of this sample is uncertain.

The V and J genes are TRBV12-3 or TRBV12-4 and TRBJ1-2; D not resolved. The CDR3 spans 13 residues. V dropped 4 bases and J dropped 2 bases, with 8 bases sitting between them. The CDR3 is CASSWSGNYGYTF. The CDR3 DNA is TGTGCCAGCAGTTGGTCGGGAAACTATGGCTACACCTTC.

The chain uses TRBV6-5 and TRBJ1-2; maybe TRBD1 (5 bases). Germline CDR1 MNHEY, CDR2 SVGAGI. The V end lost 6 bases, the J end lost 4 bases, and 12 bases lay between the germline ends. This CDR3 is built from 13 residues. CDR3 sequence reads: CASRIGDRYGYTF. CDR3 bases: TGTGCCAGCAGAATAGGGGATCGCTATGGCTACACCTTC.

This clone was seen more than once but under ten times. CDR3 sequence reads: CSARDTRGQYF. As DNA, the CDR3 is TGCAGTGCTAGAGATACGAGAGGGCAGTACTTC. V gene TRBV20-1 combines with J gene TRBJ2-7; D is unresolved. Germline CDR1 and CDR2: DFQATT and SNEGSKA (reference sequence). V was trimmed by 0 bases and J by 9 bases, leaving 9 bases between them. The CDR3 has 11 residues.

This clone was found a few times. V is TRBV5-4 and J is TRBJ1-6; TRBD1 matches at 7 bases. The V and J ends lost 4 bases and 7 bases, in that order; junction bases with no gene match: 8. Germline CDR1 reads SGHNT; CDR2 reads YYREEE (reference sequence). The CDR3 covers 15 residues. The CDR3 protein is CASSQLTGVNSPLHF. The CDR3 DNA is TGTGCCAGCAGCCAACTTACAGGGGTAAATTCACCCCTCCACTTT.

This clone appeared a single time. The V call is TRBV5-1, the J call TRBJ1-1; D is perhaps TRBD1 (5 bases). Trimming took off 5 bases at V and 1 base at J, with 12 bases between the two ends. CDR3 length: 14 amino acids. In germline, CDR1 is SGHRS, CDR2 YFSETQ. The CDR3 here is CASSFGRENTEAFF. DNA for the CDR3: TGCGCCAGCAGTTTTGGCAGGGAGAACACTGAAGCTTTCTTT.

The rearrangement links TRBV28 to TRBJ1-5, with 9 bases identical to TRBD1. From germline, CDR1 is MDHEN and CDR2 SYDVKM. This CDR3 contains 16 residues. Losses at the gene ends were 3 bases for V and 6 bases for J; bases not matched to a gene: 9. CDR3 nucleotides: TGTGCCAGCAGTTTCCCCACAGGGGGCGCGGGTCAGCCCCAGCATTTT. Amino acids: CASSFPTGGAGQPQHF.

The rearrangement joins TRBV6-5 to TRBJ1-2; D possibly corresponds to TRBD1 (6 bases). Germline values: CDR1 MNHEY, CDR2 SVGAGI. The CDR3 has 16 amino acids. Trimming stripped 2 bases from V and 2 bases from J, with 15 bases between. The CDR3 loop is CASSYLRQVLNYGYTF. CDR3 nucleotides: TGTGCCAGCAGTTACCTTAGACAGGTCCTGAACTATGGCTACACCTTC.

The chain has TRBV29-1 and TRBJ2-7; 10 bases map to TRBD2. This CDR3 has 12 amino acids. Trimming at V came to 7 bases and at J to 6 bases, leaving 6 bases not matched to a gene. Germline assignment: CDR1 SQVTM and CDR2 ANQGSEA. The CDR3 DNA reads TGCAGCGGCGCTAGCGGGAGTGCCGAGCAGTACTTC. Its translation: CSGASGSAEQYF.

The chain is built from TRBV11-1 and TRBJ1-3; D is ambiguous. The V gene lost 6 bases and the J gene lost 0 bases, with 6 bases spanning the gap. Germline CDR1 and CDR2: SGHAT and FQDESV (reference sequence). The CDR3 is 13 amino acids. The CDR3 here is CASSASSGNTIYF. CDR3 nucleotide sequence: TGTGCCAGCAGTGCGTCCTCTGGAAACACCATATATTTT. The full variable domain, its missing parts supplied by reference TRBV11-1 and TRBJ1-3, is EAEVAQSPRYKITEKSQAVAFWCDPISGHATLYWYRQILGQGPELLVQFQDESVVDDSQLPKDRFSAERLKGVDSTLKIQPAELGDSAMYLCASSASSGNTIYFGEGSWLTVV.

V and J are TRBV7-8 and TRBJ2-3; 11 nucleotides match TRBD1. Trimming removed 5 bases from V and 4 bases from J; junction bases left unmatched: 5. CDR1 is SGHVS, CDR2 FQNEAQ, per germline. CDR3 length equals 15 residues. CDR3 loop: CASSHGQGAPDTQYF. CDR3 DNA sequence: TGTGCCAGCAGCCATGGACAGGGGGCCCCAGATACGCAGTATTTT.

This clone was observed a single time. This chain uses TRBV20-1 with TRBJ1-5; 7 bases are shared with TRBD1. This CDR3 has 13 amino acids. Germline V gives CDR1 DFQATT, CDR2 SNEGSKA (reference sequence). Unmatched junction bases numbered 5, after V lost 3 bases and J lost 6 bases. The CDR3 region is CSASLGGGQPQHF. The DNA of the CDR3 is TGCAGTGCTAGTTTAGGGGGCGGTCAGCCCCAGCATTTT.

This chain uses TRBV21-1 with TRBJ2-3; the D segment call TRBD2 is taken from the table without a DNA check. TRBV21-1 is deemed a pseudogene. The CDR3 loop spans 16 amino acids. The CDR3 sequence is CASSKARAGEGDTQYF. CDR3 DNA sequence: TGTGCCAGCAGCAAAGCCCGGGCAGGCGAGGGAGATACGCAGTATTTT.

The CDR3 spells CASSLLAGETGELFF. The DNA for the CDR3 is TGTGCCAGCAGTCTACTAGCGGGAGAGACCGGGGAGCTGTTTTTT. This chain links TRBV2 with TRBJ2-2, with TRBD2 matching 11 bases. V lost 5 bases to trimming and J lost 5 bases; unmatched junction nucleotides: 4. This CDR3 spans 15 amino acids. From germline, CDR1 is SNHLY and CDR2 FYNNEI. Full variable domain (remainder filled in from reference TRBV2 and TRBJ2-2): EPEVTQTPSHQVTQMGQEVILRCVPISNHLYFYWYRQILGQKVEFLVSFYNNEISEKSEIFDDQFSVERPDGSNFTLKIRSTKLEDSAMYFCASSLLAGETGELFFGEGSRLTVL.

This rearrangement joins TRBV28 to TRBJ1-4, with a tentative D call TRBD1 (6 bases). Germline lookup yields CDR1 MDHEN and CDR2 SYDVKM. V dropped 6 bases and J dropped 0 bases, with 14 bases sitting between them. The CDR3 is made up of 16 amino acids. CDR3 in amino acids: CASSLNRAPTNEKLFF. CDR3 nucleotide sequence: TGTGCCAGCAGCCTGAACAGGGCTCCAACTAATGAAAAACTGTTTTTT.

The rearrangement uses TRBV3-1 (or the pseudogene TRBV3-2) and TRBJ2-1; 7 nucleotides match TRBD1. V was pared by 5 bases and J by 16 bases, with 11 bases of the junction left unmatched. CDR1 LGHDT and CDR2 YNNKEL come from the germline V gene (reference sequence). CDR3 length equals 12 residues. CDR3 DNA: TGTGCCAGCAGCTTCAGGGGGTCGGGCTTATTCTTC. Translated, it gives CASSFRGSGLFF.

This chain connects TRBV6-5 to TRBJ1-6; D possibly corresponds to TRBD1 (5 bases). Trimming removed 7 bases at V and 0 bases at J, with 10 bases between. CDR1 is MNHEY, CDR2 SVGAGI, per germline. The CDR3 length is 15 residues. CDR3 sequence: CASKQASSYNSPLHF. DNA of the CDR3: TGTGCCAGCAAACAGGCGAGCTCCTATAATTCACCCCTCCACTTT.

This clone was detected only a few times. The chain combines TRBV7-2 with TRBJ1-5, with D possibly being TRBD1 (6 bases). Germline V gene data show CDR1 as SGHTA and CDR2 as FQGNSA. The V end lost 0 bases, the J end lost 1 base, and 13 bases lay between the germline ends. The CDR3 consists of 17 residues. The CDR3 protein is CASSLALGGASNQPQHF. CDR3 DNA: TGTGCCAGCAGCTTAGCGCTAGGGGGGGCAAGCAATCAGCCCCAGCATTTT.

The chain couples TRBV28 to TRBJ2-5; the match to TRBD2 covers 7 bases. CDR1 and CDR2 from the germline V gene are MDHEN and SYDVKM. V shed 6 bases, J shed 1 base, and the junction held 11 bases outside the gene matches. There are 16 residues in the CDR3. The CDR3 reads CASSQGGSSLQETQYF. The CDR3 nucleotides are TGTGCCAGCAGCCAAGGCGGGAGTTCCCTCCAAGAGACCCAGTACTTC.

V and J are TRBV30 and TRBJ1-3; D perhaps matches TRBD1 (5 bases). Germline V lookup: CDR1 GTSNPN, CDR2 SVGIG (reference sequence). The CDR3 is 15 amino acids. V lost 1 base, J lost 1 base, and 11 bases lay in between. CDR3 protein: CAWSGTRGSGNTIYF. The CDR3 nucleotides are TGTGCCTGGAGTGGGACTAGGGGATCTGGAAACACCATATATTTT.

The chain has TRBV14 and TRBJ1-6; no clear D. Trimming took off 0 bases at V and 6 bases at J, with 9 bases between the two ends. Germline CDR1 SGHDN, CDR2 FVKESK. CDR3 size: 15 residues. CDR3 DNA sequence: TGTGCCAGCAGCCAAGAGAGGTTGGGTAATTCACCCCTCCACTTT. Translating it yields CASSQERLGNSPLHF.

The chain combines TRBV11-2 with TRBJ1-1, with unresolved D. Germline lookup yields CDR1 SGHAT and CDR2 FQNNGV. The CDR3 totals 14 residues. V lost 2 bases and J 4 bases, leaving 11 bases between the germline ends. CDR3 DNA sequence: TGTGCCAGCAGCTTAATCCTCCCGGGCACTGAAGCTTTCTTT. Protein: CASSLILPGTEAFF.

The chain employs TRBV18 and TRBJ2-1; 10 bases align to TRBD1. CDR1 is KGHSH and CDR2 is LQKENI in the germline V gene. With V trimmed by 3 bases and J by 0 bases, 5 bases remained unmatched. The CDR3 extends over 17 amino acids. The CDR3 loop reads CASSPGQGTFSYNEQFF. CDR3 in DNA: TGTGCCAGCTCACCGGGACAGGGGACCTTCTCCTACAATGAGCAGTTCTTC. The full variable domain, in which reference TRBV18 and TRBJ2-1 provide the parts outside the CDR3, is NAGVMQNPRHLVRRRGQEARLRCSPMKGHSHVYWYRQLPEEGLKFMVYLQKENIIDESGMPKERFSAEFPKEGPSILRIQQVVRGDSAAYFCASSPGQGTFSYNEQFFGPGTRLTVL.

Remarks on this clone: A much larger clone differs from this one at a single base, so this may be a read error. The chain joins TRBV5-5 to TRBJ1-1, with D perhaps matching TRBD1 (6 bases). The germline gives CDR1 SGHKS, CDR2 YYEKEE (reference sequence). This CDR3 comprises 13 residues. The V end lost 2 bases, the J end lost 1 base, and 6 bases lay between the germline ends. CDR3 sequence (DNA): TGTGCCAGCAGCTTAGGGGGGAACACTGAAGCTTTCTTT. Its protein is CASSLGGNTEAFF.

This clone was recorded at least ten times. This rearrangement joins TRBV7-6 to TRBJ1-6; TRBD1 might be the D (6 bases). The CDR3 runs 14 residues. Germline lookup yields CDR1 SGHVS and CDR2 FNYEAQ. V lost 5 bases to trimming and J lost 8 bases, with 13 bases between them. As DNA, the CDR3 is TGTGCCAGCAGCCTCGACAGGAAAGATTCACCCCTCCACTTT. It codes for CASSLDRKDSPLHF.

This chain connects TRBV6-4 to TRBJ2-2; D may be TRBD1 (6 bases). V lost 4 bases and J 6 bases, leaving 15 bases between the germline ends. In germline, CDR1 is MRHNA, CDR2 SNTAGT. The CDR3 is made up of 15 amino acids. CDR3 residues: CASSVYNTGPGELFF. The CDR3 bases are TGTGCCAGCAGTGTTTACAACACAGGGCCCGGGGAGCTGTTTTTT.

V usage is TRBV2 and J usage is TRBJ2-1; TRBD2 matches at 7 bases. The J segment lost 6 bases and the V segment lost 6 bases, leaving 14 bases of the junction unmatched. Germline V CDR1 and CDR2: SNHLY, FYNNEI. CDR3 size: 16 residues. This CDR3 is CASSLPTSSSINEQFF. The DNA for the CDR3 is TGTGCCAGCAGCCTTCCGACTAGCTCCTCGATCAATGAGCAGTTCTTC.

The chain employs TRBV14 and TRBJ2-2; 9 nucleotides line up with TRBD2. The CDR3 length is 18 residues. After removal of 4 bases from V and 0 bases from J, the junction contained 9 bases not matched to a gene. From germline, CDR1 is SGHDN and CDR2 FVKESK. The CDR3 reads CASSPAGGLAANTGELFF. CDR3 sequence (DNA): TGTGCCAGCAGCCCCGCCGGGGGACTAGCAGCGAACACCGGGGAGCTGTTTTTT.

The chain combines TRBV29-1 with TRBJ2-7, with TRBD1 matching over 7 bases. V lost 6 bases, J lost 0 bases, and 8 bases stayed unmatched. The CDR3 has 14 residues. Germline V gene data show CDR1 as SQVTM and CDR2 as ANQGSEA. The CDR3 spells CSVQPTGLSYEQYF. The CDR3 region has the DNA TGCAGCGTGCAACCGACAGGGCTCTCCTACGAGCAGTACTTC.

The chain is built from TRBV2 and TRBJ2-1; 9 bases line up with TRBD2. The CDR3 has 13 amino acids. Germline trimming cut 9 bases from V and 3 bases from J; bases unmatched to any gene: 3. The germline gives CDR1 SNHLY, CDR2 FYNNEI. The CDR3 sequence: CASSGGSYNEQFF. The CDR3 DNA reads TGTGCCAGTAGCGGGGGAAGCTACAATGAGCAGTTCTTC. Variable domain in full (rest from reference TRBV2 and TRBJ2-1): EPEVTQTPSHQVTQMGQEVILRCVPISNHLYFYWYRQILGQKVEFLVSFYNNEISEKSEIFDDQFSVERPDGSNFTLKIRSTKLEDSAMYFCASSGGSYNEQFFGPGTRLTVL.